This TCR beta chain was sequenced during a study of cytomegalovirus exposure and HLA in healthy donors. Study overall: The early release's HLA-typed donors yielded 65 million to 85 million unique TCRs. Study-level points and caveats: Later work found that TCR association rates differed between HLA loci; DRB1 had the most and HLA-C the fewest. The study assumed roughly uniform donor sequencing depth for presence/absence analyses. The records held CMV serostatus as the only immune exposure information.

Per the germline V gene, CDR1 is SGHTA and CDR2 is FQGNSA. The CDR3 extends over 15 amino acids. The V and J ends lost 5 bases and 7 bases, in that order; junction bases with no gene match: 11. As regards this clone: Antigen specificity is unknown.

Both 60 Vbeta primers and 13 Jbeta primers went into the PCR. TCRdb keeps only in-frame clones here, not all; method: immunoSEQ multiplex PCR. The sample yields approximately 150,000 clones, around 77% seen once. This clonotype was sampled from a man aged 25-45 years in good health and CMV-seropositive. The V gene is TRBV7-2, the J gene TRBJ1-2; 9 nucleotides agree with TRBD1. Input material: PBMCs. The DNA of the CDR3 is TGTGCCAGCAGCCTTCAAGGGGGACAGGGTCGTGGCTACACCTTC. Its protein product is CASSLQGGQGRGYTF.